This is a list of T cell receptor beta chains from one sample in a study of identical twins. Via MiXCR, TCRdb re-called the 5' RACE reads, giving one row per CDR3 protein. This table has hundreds of thousands of distinct CDR3 sequences, approximately 9% appearing once. This sample was also put to use in a study of yellow fever vaccine responses in identical twins.

Input material: PBMCs. The receptor set was obtained from a woman under 30 in good health. CDR3s include the opening cysteine and the closing phenylalanine or tryptophan. Each record gives: V gene, CDR3 protein.

V gene: TRBV28
CDR3 protein: CASTIRGPETPTDTQYF

V gene: TRBV12-3/TRBV12-4
CDR3 protein: CASRPRTSDDTGELFF

V gene: TRBV6-5
CDR3 protein: CASSYRFEYGITYEQYF

V gene: TRBV7-9
CDR3 protein: CASSARQGGMTDTQYF

V gene: TRBV19
CDR3 protein: CASSIQKSGEQFF

V gene: TRBV5-5
CDR3 protein: CASSVDSTYGYTF

V gene: TRBV6-5
CDR3 protein: CASSSTGIRYTF

V gene: TRBV20-1
CDR3 protein: CSARDERSPNTGELFF

V gene: TRBV6-2/TRBV6-3
CDR3 protein: CASRGDRGLTYNEQFF

V gene: TRBV30
CDR3 protein: CAWSVMLADTQYF

V gene: TRBV6-5
CDR3 protein: CASSYGTGSESPLHF

V gene: TRBV18
CDR3 protein: CASSRGTERNTEAFF

V gene: TRBV5-1
CDR3 protein: CASSLAAHSGANVLTF

V gene: TRBV20-1
CDR3 protein: CSARIVGTDTQYF

V gene: TRBV29-1
CDR3 protein: CSVEGGGESYEQYF

V gene: TRBV20-1
CDR3 protein: CSARQQGRETQYF

V gene: TRBV29-1
CDR3 protein: CSVYADGTDTQYF

V gene: TRBV11-2
CDR3 protein: CASSSTGWEQFF

V gene: TRBV5-1
CDR3 protein: CASSVLGRGTDTQYF

V gene: TRBV7-6
CDR3 protein: CASSLGLAPNEQFF

V gene: TRBV29-1
CDR3 protein: CSVGGGSKYEQYF

V gene: TRBV27
CDR3 protein: CASSSVGQGARWLFF

V gene: TRBV6-5
CDR3 protein: CASSWRDDGTDTQYF

V gene: TRBV10-3
CDR3 protein: CAISGTSSSYNEQFF

V gene: TRBV4-3
CDR3 protein: CASSQGTGMEEQYF

V gene: TRBV28
CDR3 protein: CASNDRELLLAKNIQYF

V gene: TRBV25-1
CDR3 protein: CASSDISPALHTGELFF

V gene: TRBV28
CDR3 protein: CASRVGGTDDNEQFF

V gene: TRBV12-3/TRBV12-4
CDR3 protein: CASSASPGLVLEQYF

V gene: TRBV4-2
CDR3 protein: CASSHDPSGAIKSQEFF

V gene: TRBV7-2
CDR3 protein: CASSARRGLAPDTQYF

V gene: TRBV3-1
CDR3 protein: CASSQVGAGFTGELFF

V gene: TRBV24-1
CDR3 protein: CATSEAGTDTQYF

V gene: TRBV28
CDR3 protein: CASSLVEGSRSEQFF

V gene: TRBV12-3/TRBV12-4
CDR3 protein: CASSPPIVGTGRTDTQYF

V gene: TRBV15
CDR3 protein: CATSMTADYGYTF